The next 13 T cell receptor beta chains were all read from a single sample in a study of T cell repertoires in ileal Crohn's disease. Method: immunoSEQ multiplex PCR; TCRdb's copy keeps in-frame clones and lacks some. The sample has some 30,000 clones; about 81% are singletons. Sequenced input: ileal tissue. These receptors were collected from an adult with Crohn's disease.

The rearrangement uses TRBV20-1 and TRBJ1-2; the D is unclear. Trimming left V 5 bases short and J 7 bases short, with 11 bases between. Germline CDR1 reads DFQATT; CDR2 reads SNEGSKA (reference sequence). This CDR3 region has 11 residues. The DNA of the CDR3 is TGCAGTGCTGCGGTAGTCGGTGGCTACACCTTC. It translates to CSAAVVGGYTF.

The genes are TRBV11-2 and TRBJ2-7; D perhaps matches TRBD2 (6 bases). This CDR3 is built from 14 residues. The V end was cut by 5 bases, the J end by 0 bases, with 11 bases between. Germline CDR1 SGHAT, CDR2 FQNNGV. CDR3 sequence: CASSRSGLSYEQYF. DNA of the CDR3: TGTGCCAGCAGCAGAAGCGGGCTCTCCTACGAGCAGTACTTC.

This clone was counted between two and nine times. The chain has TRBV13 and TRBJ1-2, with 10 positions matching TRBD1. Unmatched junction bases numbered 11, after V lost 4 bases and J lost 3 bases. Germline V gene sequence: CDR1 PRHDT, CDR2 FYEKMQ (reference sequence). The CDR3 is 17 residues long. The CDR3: CASSSSGTGVFDYGYTF. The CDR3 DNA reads TGTGCCAGCAGCTCCTCCGGGACAGGGGTTTTCGACTATGGCTACACCTTC.

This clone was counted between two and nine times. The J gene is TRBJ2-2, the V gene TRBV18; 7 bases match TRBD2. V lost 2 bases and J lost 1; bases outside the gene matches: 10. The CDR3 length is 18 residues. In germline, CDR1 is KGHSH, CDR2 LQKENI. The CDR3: CASSPKDVSSGNTGELFF. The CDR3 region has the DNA TGTGCCAGCTCACCAAAAGACGTGTCTAGCGGGAACACCGGGGAGCTGTTTTTT.

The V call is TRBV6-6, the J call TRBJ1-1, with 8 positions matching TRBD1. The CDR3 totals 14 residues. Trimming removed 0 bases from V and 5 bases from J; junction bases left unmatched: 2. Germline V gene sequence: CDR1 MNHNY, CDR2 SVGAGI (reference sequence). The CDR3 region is CASSYSRGRTEAFF. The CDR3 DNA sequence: TGTGCCAGCAGTTACTCCAGGGGGCGAACTGAAGCTTTCTTT.

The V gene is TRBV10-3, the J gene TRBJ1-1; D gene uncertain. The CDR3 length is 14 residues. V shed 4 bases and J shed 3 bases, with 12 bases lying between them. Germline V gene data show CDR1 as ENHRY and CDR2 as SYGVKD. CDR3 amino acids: CAISGRLSDTEAFF. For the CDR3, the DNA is TGTGCCATCAGTGGGAGGTTGTCGGACACTGAAGCTTTCTTT.

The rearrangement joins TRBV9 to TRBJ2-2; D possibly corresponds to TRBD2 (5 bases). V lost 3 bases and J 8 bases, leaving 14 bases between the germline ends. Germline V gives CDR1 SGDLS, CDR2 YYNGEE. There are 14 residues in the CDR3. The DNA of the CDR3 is TGTGCCAGCAGCGCCCGTTCGGAGGCGGGGGAGCTGTTTTTT. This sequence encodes CASSARSEAGELFF.

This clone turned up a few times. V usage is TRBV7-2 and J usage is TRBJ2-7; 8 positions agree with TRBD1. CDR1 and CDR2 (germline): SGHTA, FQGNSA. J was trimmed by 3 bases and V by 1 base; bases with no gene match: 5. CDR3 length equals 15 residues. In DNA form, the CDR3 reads TGTGCCAGCAGCTTAGATCTCGGGACAGGCTACGAGCAGTACTTC. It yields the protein CASSLDLGTGYEQYF.

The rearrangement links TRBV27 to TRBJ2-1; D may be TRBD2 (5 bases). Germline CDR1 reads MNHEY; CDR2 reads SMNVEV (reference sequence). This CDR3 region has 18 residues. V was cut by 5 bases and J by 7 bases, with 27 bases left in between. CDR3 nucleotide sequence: TGTGCCAGCAGTACTATCGACCATCCGGGTCTCCCGGGGAATGAGCAGTTCTTC. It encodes CASSTIDHPGLPGNEQFF.

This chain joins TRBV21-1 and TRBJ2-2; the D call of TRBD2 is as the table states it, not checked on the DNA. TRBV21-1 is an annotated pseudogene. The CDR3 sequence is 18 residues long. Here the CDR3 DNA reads TGTGCCAGCAGCAAAGCGCCTAGCGGGGGCCCAGGCACCGGGGAGCTGTTTTTT. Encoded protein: CASSKAPSGGPGTGELFF.

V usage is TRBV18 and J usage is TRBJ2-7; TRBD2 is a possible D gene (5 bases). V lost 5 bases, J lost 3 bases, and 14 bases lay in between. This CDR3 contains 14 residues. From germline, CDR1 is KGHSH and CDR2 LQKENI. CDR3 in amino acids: CASSGGTVNYEQYF. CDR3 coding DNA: TGTGCCAGCTCAGGAGGCACAGTGAACTACGAGCAGTACTTC.

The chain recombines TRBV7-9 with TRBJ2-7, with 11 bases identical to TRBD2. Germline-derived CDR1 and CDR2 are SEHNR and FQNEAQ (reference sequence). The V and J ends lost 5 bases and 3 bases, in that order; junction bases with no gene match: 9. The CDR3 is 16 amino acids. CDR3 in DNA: TGTGCCAGCAGCACAACACTAGCGGGGGCCTTCTACGAGCAGTACTTC. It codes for CASSTTLAGAFYEQYF.

This chain's CDR3 is CASSLVGREKWETQYF. Written as DNA, the CDR3 is TGCGCCAGCAGCTTGGTCGGCAGGGAAAAATGGGAGACCCAGTACTTC. The rearrangement joins TRBV5-1 to TRBJ2-5; perhaps TRBD1 as D (5 bases). This CDR3 is 16 amino acids long. Germline V gene sequence: CDR1 SGHRS, CDR2 YFSETQ. V lost 0 bases and J lost 5, with 17 bases in between. Supplemented by reference TRBV5-1 and TRBJ2-5, the full variable domain reads KAGVTQTPRYLIKTRGQQVTLSCSPISGHRSVSWYQQTPGQGLQFLFEYFSETQRNKGNFPGRFSGRQFSNSRSEMNVSTLELGDSALYLCASSLVGREKWETQYFGPGTRLLVL.